This T cell receptor (beta chain) was sequenced for a study of blood T cells in healthy people across ages. Study-wide results and limits: With donor CMV status unknown, expanded clonotype changes were possibly confounded.

Through a sample-barcoded 5' primer and a J-beta primer mix, a second PCR was run for roughly 6 to 12 cycles. TCRdb reanalysed the 5' RACE reads using MiXCR and keeps one entry per CDR3 protein. The sample shows about 970,000 distinct CDR3 sequences, roughly 47% of them seen only once. Of note for this clonotype: Its antigen is unknown.

This receptor was identified in a woman aged 55-75 years in good health. Material for sequencing was blood.

Here the CDR3 reads CASSEQTSGSPYEQYF. Written as DNA, the CDR3 is TGTGCCAGCAGTGAACAAACTAGCGGGAGTCCCTACGAGCAGTACTTC. This chain joins TRBV25-1 and TRBJ2-7; 11 bases agree with TRBD2. V dropped 2 bases and J dropped 2; count of bases not matched to a gene: 5. The germline CDR1 and CDR2 sequences are MGHDK and SYGVNS. CDR3 length equals 16 residues.